This T cell receptor beta chain emerged from a study of human T cells and chemical hapten exposure (dated by TCRdb to about 2021). Background on the whole study: Libraries were combined into a pool for sequencing, and differences in TCR yield between samples came mainly from small differences in library volumes within the pool. In alopecia patients, the study followed how the peripheral blood TCR repertoire changed in vivo over primary and secondary sensitization to diphenylcyclopropenone (DPC), a hapten. Each blood RNA sample was used to sequence both TCR alpha and TCR beta chains. On the study overall, not on this receptor specifically: No change with DPC sensitization was found in the number of TCRs above 1 in 1000 frequency, and no evidence of global repertoire structure alterations was found. Repeated subsampling changed both the strength of the expansion versus patch-test correlation and the threshold at which the correlation became significant.

Its CDR3 holds 14 amino acids, cysteine through phenylalanine. Only CDR3 DNA is held: 42 bases, read in frame from base 1. V and J are truncated by 0 bases and 6 bases respectively, leaving an intervening sequence of 11 bases. CDR1 and CDR2, looked up from the germline V gene, are SGHDN and FVKESK. The sample holds many counts of this clonotype. Its antigen is currently not known. Base qualities are missing; no much larger clone stands one base away. According to the study, the label for this sample's time point signals: healthy volunteer bleed at 6 weeks. Total RNA was extracted from unfractionated whole blood collected in Tempus Blood RNA tubes. As TCR sequencing controls, a few healthy volunteers were used, with blood taken at day 0, 2 weeks and 6 weeks. Libraries were constructed by RACE. Instrument used: NextSeq 500. During library preparation, unique molecular identifiers were attached to individual cDNA molecules so that TCRs could be counted in a quantitative, reproducible way. In the source study's methods: The median number of TCRs per sample was roughly 100,000, ranging from about 20,000 to 690,600. The Decombinator software suite was used to annotate V, J and CDR3 in the TCR reads. Every sample was subsampled to the same number of TCRs (28,000) for the PS versus PT1 abundance plots. Expanded TCRs were defined as absent before sensitization and observed at least eight times at the 2-week time point. TCRdb passed the public sequencing reads through fastp at Q25 and MiXCR, retaining productive beta sequences. Each CDR3 protein appears once, grouped with its most common genes and DNA. TCRdb assigned the V and J calls; the authors' analysis was not used. The sample includes 35,000 to 55,000 distinct CDR3 sequences, with 3.5% to 4% observed a single time. Around 5% of the sample rests with the top ten.

The rearrangement joined TRBV14 to TRBJ1-2; perhaps TRBD1 is the D gene, with 6 bases matching. The specimen was whole blood. The clonotype was recovered from a human donor in good health. Some clones in this sample may be carry-over from other donors' samples. The DNA sequence is TGTGCCAGCAGCCAAGATCGGTGGACAGATGGCTACACCTTC. It translates to CASSQDRWTDGYTF.